This is a list of T cell receptor beta chains from one sample in a study of human T cells and chemical hapten exposure. TCRdb ran MiXCR on the RACE reads and lists one entry per CDR3 protein. Of about 92,000 distinct CDR3 sequences listed, around 10% were seen once; the top ten hold about 3.5%. The sample here was whole blood, taken in connection with sensitization to the hapten diphenylcyclopropenone (DPC). Receptors were obtained from a woman aged 40 to 49 with alopecia areata. Some clones in this sample may be carry-over from other donors' samples. CDR3s include the opening cysteine and the closing phenylalanine or tryptophan. The order of the fields is clone size, V gene, D gene, J gene, CDR3 length, CDR3 protein, CDR3 DNA. A D gene is named only where the DNA matches it firmly. Clone sizes are given selectively: once, few, many, or a class where the clone is expanded.

clone size: -
V gene: TRBV2
D gene: TRBD2
J gene: TRBJ2-1
CDR3 length: 15
CDR3 protein: CASRLLAHPYNEQFF
CDR3 DNA: TGTGCCAGCAGGTTACTAGCGCACCCCTACAATGAGCAGTTCTTC

clone size: many
V gene: TRBV6-2/TRBV6-3
D gene: TRBD2
J gene: TRBJ2-7
CDR3 length: 13
CDR3 protein: CASSIAGTYEQYF
CDR3 DNA: TGTGCCAGCAGCATAGCGGGGACCTACGAGCAGTACTTC

clone size: -
V gene: TRBV12-3/TRBV12-4
D gene: -
J gene: TRBJ1-1
CDR3 length: 12
CDR3 protein: CASSLIRSEAFF
CDR3 DNA: TGTGCCAGCAGTTTGATCAGGAGTGAAGCTTTCTTT

clone size: -
V gene: TRBV20-1
D gene: TRBD1
J gene: TRBJ2-1
CDR3 length: 14
CDR3 protein: CSARRDRGYNEQFF
CDR3 DNA: TGCAGTGCTCGCCGGGACAGGGGATACAATGAGCAGTTCTTC

clone size: few
V gene: TRBV5-4
D gene: -
J gene: TRBJ2-1
CDR3 length: 14
CDR3 protein: CASSLPRQSNEQFF
CDR3 DNA: TGTGCCAGCAGCCTCCCCCGCCAAAGCAATGAGCAGTTCTTC

clone size: many
V gene: TRBV20-1
D gene: TRBD1
J gene: TRBJ2-5
CDR3 length: 12
CDR3 protein: CSAPGQGETQYF
CDR3 DNA: TGCAGTGCTCCGGGACAGGGGGAGACCCAGTACTTC

clone size: few
V gene: TRBV4-2
D gene: TRBD2
J gene: TRBJ2-1
CDR3 length: 15
CDR3 protein: CASSRTSSGGNEQFF
CDR3 DNA: TGTGCCAGCAGCCGGACTTCTAGCGGGGGGAATGAGCAGTTCTTC

clone size: many
V gene: TRBV3-1
D gene: -
J gene: TRBJ1-1
CDR3 length: 13
CDR3 protein: CASSLRRDTEAFF
CDR3 DNA: TGTGCCAGCAGCCTGAGAAGGGACACTGAAGCTTTCTTT

clone size: many
V gene: TRBV7-2
D gene: TRBD2
J gene: TRBJ2-2
CDR3 length: 21
CDR3 protein: CASSPRALGLAGAGNTGELFF
CDR3 DNA: TGTGCCAGCAGCCCCCGGGCCCTGGGACTAGCGGGGGCCGGGAACACCGGGGAGCTGTTTTTT

clone size: -
V gene: TRBV7-9
D gene: -
J gene: TRBJ2-5
CDR3 length: 13
CDR3 protein: CASSSAVRETQYF
CDR3 DNA: TGTGCCAGCAGCTCAGCGGTGCGAGAGACCCAGTACTTC

clone size: many
V gene: TRBV7-9
D gene: -
J gene: TRBJ2-1
CDR3 length: 14
CDR3 protein: CASSRLDSYNEQFF
CDR3 DNA: TGTGCCAGCAGCCGCCTCGACTCCTACAATGAGCAGTTCTTC

clone size: many
V gene: TRBV7-9
D gene: TRBD1
J gene: TRBJ2-1
CDR3 length: 15
CDR3 protein: CASSQDRGPYNEQFF
CDR3 DNA: TGTGCCAGCAGTCAGGACAGGGGGCCTTACAATGAGCAGTTCTTC

clone size: few
V gene: TRBV9
D gene: -
J gene: TRBJ2-1
CDR3 length: 13
CDR3 protein: CASSPGEFNEQFF
CDR3 DNA: TGTGCCAGCTCCCCGGGGGAATTCAATGAGCAGTTCTTC

clone size: -
V gene: TRBV7-9
D gene: TRBD1
J gene: TRBJ2-1
CDR3 length: 16
CDR3 protein: CASSLAQGGSSHEQFF
CDR3 DNA: TGTGCCAGCAGCTTAGCGCAAGGGGGCTCCTCCCATGAGCAGTTCTTC

clone size: many
V gene: TRBV20-1
D gene: TRBD1
J gene: TRBJ2-1
CDR3 length: 15
CDR3 protein: CSATPGTGANKEQFF
CDR3 DNA: TGCAGTGCCACACCCGGGACAGGGGCCAATAAGGAGCAGTTCTTC

clone size: few
V gene: TRBV6-5
D gene: -
J gene: TRBJ1-5
CDR3 length: 16
CDR3 protein: CASSENTGLSNQPQHF
CDR3 DNA: TGTGCCAGCAGTGAGAACACGGGACTGTCCAATCAGCCCCAGCATTTT

clone size: many
V gene: TRBV10-3
D gene: -
J gene: TRBJ2-2
CDR3 length: 17
CDR3 protein: CAISRNQPRQAAGELFF
CDR3 DNA: TGTGCCATCAGTCGTAATCAACCTAGACAGGCGGCCGGGGAGCTGTTTTTT

clone size: many
V gene: TRBV6-2/TRBV6-3
D gene: TRBD1
J gene: TRBJ1-5
CDR3 length: 17
CDR3 protein: CASSYYGQGAGNQPQHF
CDR3 DNA: TGTGCCAGCAGTTACTACGGACAGGGGGCGGGCAATCAGCCCCAGCATTTT

clone size: -
V gene: TRBV28
D gene: -
J gene: TRBJ1-2
CDR3 length: 16
CDR3 protein: CASSLPGRPDGYGYTF
CDR3 DNA: TGTGCCAGCAGTTTACCCGGACGGCCAGATGGCTATGGCTACACCTTC

clone size: many
V gene: TRBV14
D gene: -
J gene: TRBJ2-1
CDR3 length: 11
CDR3 protein: CASSQGGWQFF
CDR3 DNA: TGTGCCAGCAGCCAGGGCGGTTGGCAGTTCTTC

clone size: -
V gene: TRBV29-1
D gene: -
J gene: TRBJ2-3
CDR3 length: 10
CDR3 protein: CAGSTDTQYF
CDR3 DNA: TGCGCGGGTAGCACAGATACGCAGTATTTT

clone size: many
V gene: TRBV29-1
D gene: -
J gene: TRBJ1-2
CDR3 length: 14
CDR3 protein: CSVTGSGVDYGYTF
CDR3 DNA: TGCAGCGTCACAGGGAGTGGAGTTGACTATGGCTACACCTTC

clone size: many
V gene: TRBV5-6
D gene: -
J gene: TRBJ2-3
CDR3 length: 14
CDR3 protein: CASSFPRLAEGQYF
CDR3 DNA: TGTGCCAGCAGCTTTCCTCGACTGGCAGAGGGGCAGTATTTT

clone size: many
V gene: TRBV10-3
D gene: -
J gene: TRBJ2-7
CDR3 length: 14
CDR3 protein: CAISGEGAQYEQYF
CDR3 DNA: TGTGCCATCAGTGGCGAGGGAGCCCAGTACGAGCAGTACTTC

clone size: -
V gene: TRBV9
D gene: TRBD2
J gene: TRBJ2-2
CDR3 length: 16
CDR3 protein: CASSATGTSRAGELFF
CDR3 DNA: TGTGCCAGCAGCGCTACCGGGACTAGCAGAGCCGGGGAGCTGTTTTTT

clone size: few
V gene: TRBV19
D gene: -
J gene: TRBJ1-5
CDR3 length: 15
CDR3 protein: CASSNRGVGNQPQHF
CDR3 DNA: TGTGCCAGTAGTAATAGAGGGGTGGGCAATCAGCCCCAGCATTTT

clone size: many
V gene: TRBV7-9
D gene: -
J gene: TRBJ2-3
CDR3 length: 11
CDR3 protein: CASRGGDTQYF
CDR3 DNA: TGTGCCAGCCGAGGGGGGGATACGCAGTATTTT

clone size: few
V gene: TRBV6-5
D gene: -
J gene: TRBJ1-4
CDR3 length: 15
CDR3 protein: CASSYSFQGGGELFF
CDR3 DNA: TGTGCCAGCAGTTACTCATTCCAGGGAGGTGGGGAACTGTTTTTT

clone size: -
V gene: TRBV29-1
D gene: TRBD1
J gene: TRBJ2-5
CDR3 length: 11
CDR3 protein: CSVGQGETQYF
CDR3 DNA: TGCAGCGTCGGACAGGGTGAGACCCAGTACTTC

clone size: few
V gene: TRBV7-9
D gene: -
J gene: TRBJ1-2
CDR3 length: 16
CDR3 protein: CASSYTGTVANYGYTF
CDR3 DNA: TGTGCCAGCAGCTACACCGGGACGGTCGCTAACTATGGCTACACCTTC

clone size: many
V gene: TRBV19
D gene: -
J gene: TRBJ1-1
CDR3 length: 15
CDR3 protein: CAKWVTRTYYTEAFF
CDR3 DNA: TGTGCCAAATGGGTAACCAGAACGTACTACACTGAAGCTTTCTTT

clone size: few
V gene: TRBV6-5
D gene: TRBD2
J gene: TRBJ2-5
CDR3 length: 16
CDR3 protein: CASSSYRTSGRETQYF
CDR3 DNA: TGTGCCAGCAGTTCATACCGGACTAGCGGTCGAGAGACCCAGTACTTC

clone size: -
V gene: TRBV5-6
D gene: -
J gene: TRBJ2-3
CDR3 length: 15
CDR3 protein: CASSLLQGGGDTQYF
CDR3 DNA: TGTGCCAGCAGCTTGTTGCAAGGTGGGGGAGATACGCAGTATTTT

clone size: few
V gene: TRBV7-9
D gene: -
J gene: TRBJ1-2
CDR3 length: 17
CDR3 protein: CASSLGIIGTAERGYTF
CDR3 DNA: TGTGCCAGCAGCTTAGGAATAATCGGGACGGCCGAAAGAGGCTACACCTTC

clone size: -
V gene: TRBV2
D gene: -
J gene: TRBJ2-7
CDR3 length: 14
CDR3 protein: CASSEGLVSYEQYF
CDR3 DNA: TGTGCCAGCAGTGAAGGGCTAGTCTCCTACGAGCAGTACTTC

clone size: many
V gene: TRBV7-2
D gene: -
J gene: TRBJ1-1
CDR3 length: 13
CDR3 protein: CASSLSVSDEAFF
CDR3 DNA: TGTGCCAGCAGCTTAAGCGTCTCGGATGAAGCTTTCTTT

clone size: -
V gene: TRBV9
D gene: -
J gene: TRBJ2-5
CDR3 length: 14
CDR3 protein: CASSVGWGRETQYF
CDR3 DNA: TGTGCCAGCAGCGTAGGTTGGGGGCGCGAGACCCAGTACTTC

clone size: -
V gene: TRBV7-2
D gene: TRBD1
J gene: TRBJ1-2
CDR3 length: 13
CDR3 protein: CASSLDRVGGYTF
CDR3 DNA: TGTGCCAGCAGCTTGGACAGGGTAGGAGGCTACACCTTC